This is a list of T cell receptor beta chains from one sample in a study of post-analysis software for immune sequencing data. TCRdb ran MiXCR on the PCR reads and lists one entry per CDR3 protein. The sample lists some 500,000 distinct CDR3 sequences, roughly 45% occurring once. The sequencing sample was made of blood. All receptors derive from a girl aged 10 to 17 with multiple sclerosis. Both conserved end residues are part of each CDR3. Not all rows give a size; the values are once, few, many and, for expanded clones, a class.

v_gene	abundance	j_gene	CDR3aa
TRBV28	-	TRBJ1-1	CASTAAGTENTEAFF
TRBV12-3/TRBV12-4	few	TRBJ2-1	CASSLGGQAYNEQFF
TRBV20-1	-	TRBJ2-1	CSTTGDNEQFF
TRBV20-1	-	TRBJ2-1	CSARVSGGLADNEQFF
TRBV7-2	many	TRBJ2-1	CASSSPQAYNEQFF
TRBV20-1	-	TRBJ2-7	CSARDVSSYEQYF
TRBV5-1	-	TRBJ2-3	CASSLKGVGTDTQYF
TRBV4-2	-	TRBJ2-4	CASSSALAGGNIQYF
TRBV7-2	once	-	CASNRYGGTGIYEQYF
TRBV4-1	-	TRBJ2-3	CASSQEGDITDTQYF
TRBV5-1	-	TRBJ2-5	CASSLNSGSIETQYF
TRBV5-1	-	TRBJ2-4	CASSLNEKNIQYF
TRBV10-3	-	TRBJ2-3	CAISKSGDFTDTQYF
TRBV27	-	TRBJ2-7	CASSLSIADYEQYF
TRBV20-1	-	TRBJ2-7	CSGGRVDEQYF
TRBV5-6	-	TRBJ2-5	CASSVGTGQETQYF
TRBV5-1	-	-	CASSLAGDRFSYEQYF
TRBV28	once	TRBJ2-7	CASRNRQGGDYEQYF
TRBV20-1	-	TRBJ2-1	CSAATWIAGRFEQFF
TRBV7-9	-	TRBJ2-7	CASSYRQSYEQYF
TRBV4-3	-	TRBJ1-1	CASRDEAFF
TRBV29-1	-	-	CSVTPEREIYEQYF
TRBV30	-	TRBJ1-2	CAYFRGEYYGYTF
TRBV12-3/TRBV12-4	-	TRBJ1-4	CASRSGQGSLKLFF
TRBV12-3/TRBV12-4	-	TRBJ2-1	CASTLDPQSGIHEQFF
TRBV20-1	-	TRBJ2-4	CSASGDPVYF